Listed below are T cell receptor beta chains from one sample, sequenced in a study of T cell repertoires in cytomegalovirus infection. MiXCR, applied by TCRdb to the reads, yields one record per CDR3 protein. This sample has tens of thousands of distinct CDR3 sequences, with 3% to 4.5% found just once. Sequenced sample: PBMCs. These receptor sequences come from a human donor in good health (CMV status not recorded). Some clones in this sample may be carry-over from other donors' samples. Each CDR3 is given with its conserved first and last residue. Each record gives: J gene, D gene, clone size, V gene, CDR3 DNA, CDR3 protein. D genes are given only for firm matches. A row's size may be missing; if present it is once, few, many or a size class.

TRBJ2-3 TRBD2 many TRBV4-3 TGCGCCAGCAGCAAGAGCGGGGATCGCACAGATACGCAGTATTTT CASSKSGDRTDTQYF
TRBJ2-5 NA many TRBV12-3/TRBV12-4 TGTGCCAGCAGTCCTGACCCAAGTAGAGAGACCCAGTACTTC CASSPDPSRETQYF
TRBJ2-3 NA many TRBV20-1 TGCAGGGTGGACTACCACACAGATACGCAGTATTTT CRVDYHTDTQYF
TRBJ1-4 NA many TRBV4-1 TGCGCCAGCAGCCACCGGGACACCGCAACTAATGAAAAACTGTTTTTT CASSHRDTATNEKLFF
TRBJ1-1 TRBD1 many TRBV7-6 TGTGCCAGCAGCTCCGAGTTGGACAGGCGGAACACTGAAGCTTTCTTT CASSSELDRRNTEAFF
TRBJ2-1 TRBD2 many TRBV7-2 TGTGCCAGCAGCTTGTCCGGGACTAGCGGTGTCTCCTACAATGAGCAGTTCTTC CASSLSGTSGVSYNEQFF
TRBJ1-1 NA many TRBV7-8 TGTGCCAGCTCCCGCGGAAGGACTGAAGCTTTCTTT CASSRGRTEAFF
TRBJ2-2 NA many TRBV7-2 TGTGCCAGCAGCTCAAGGGGCACCGGGGAGCTGTTTTTT CASSSRGTGELFF
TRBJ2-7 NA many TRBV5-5 TGTGCCAGCAGCTTGGGTACAATCTACGAGCAGTACTTC CASSLGTIYEQYF
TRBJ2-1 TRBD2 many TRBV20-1 TGCAGTGCTCCTGGACTAGCGGGGGCTTTCTCCTACAATGAGCAGTTCTTC CSAPGLAGAFSYNEQFF
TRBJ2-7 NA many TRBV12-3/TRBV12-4 TGTGCCAGCAGTGGGGGCAGCTGGGGAACCTACGAGCAGTACTTC CASSGGSWGTYEQYF
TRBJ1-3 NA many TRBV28 TGTGCCAGCAGTTTTGCAGGGCTTGGAAACACCATATATTTT CASSFAGLGNTIYF
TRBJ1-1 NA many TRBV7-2 TGTGCCAGCAGCTTAGTGGGGGGTATGACTGAAGCTTTCTTT CASSLVGGMTEAFF
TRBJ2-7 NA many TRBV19 TGTGCCAGTAGTCAAAGGGGGGCAGACTACGAGCAGTACTTC CASSQRGADYEQYF
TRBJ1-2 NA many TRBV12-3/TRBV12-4 TGTGCCAGCAGTTTTGTCGGCCATAACTATGGCTACACCTTC CASSFVGHNYGYTF
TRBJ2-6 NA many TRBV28 TGTGCCAGCAGTACCAAACAGGGTCGGTCCTCTGGGGCCAACGTCCTGACTTTC CASSTKQGRSSGANVLTF
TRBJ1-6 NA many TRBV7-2 TGTGCCAGCAGCTTAGGAAGTACGTATAATTCACCCCTCCACTTT CASSLGSTYNSPLHF
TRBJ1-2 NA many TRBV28 TGTGCCAGCACGACGTTACAGGGATCGAATGGCTACACCTTC CASTTLQGSNGYTF
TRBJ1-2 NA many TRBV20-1 TGCAGTGCTAGATCGGTCCAAAGCGGTGGCTACACCTTC CSARSVQSGGYTF
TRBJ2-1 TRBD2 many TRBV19 TGTGCCAGCGCCGGACTAGCGGGGGACAGCTCCTACAATGAGCAGTTCTTC CASAGLAGDSSYNEQFF
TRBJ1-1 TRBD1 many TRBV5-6 TGTGCCAGCAGCTTGGTCGGGGCAGGGGGGACGAACACTGAAGCTTTCTTT CASSLVGAGGTNTEAFF
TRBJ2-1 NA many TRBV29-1 TGCAGCATGGGGACCAATGAGCAGTTCTTC CSMGTNEQFF
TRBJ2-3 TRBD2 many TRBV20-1 TGCAGTGCGCGGATGCGGGGACTAGCGGGGGTAGATACGCAGTATTTT CSARMRGLAGVDTQYF
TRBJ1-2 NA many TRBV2 TGTGCCAGCAGCGTCGCCGACAGGCGGGGCTATGGCTACACCTTC CASSVADRRGYGYTF
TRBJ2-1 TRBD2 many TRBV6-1 TGTGCCAGCAGTTCGGGACTAGCGGGGGGGCCGCAACAGTTCTTC CASSSGLAGGPQQFF
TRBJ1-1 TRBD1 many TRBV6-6 TGTGCCAGCAGCCCAGACAGGGCGAGCACTGAAGCTTTCTTT CASSPDRASTEAFF
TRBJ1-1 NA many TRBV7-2 TGTGCCAGCAGCTTACCACGTGGTGCGAACACTGAAGCTTTCTTT CASSLPRGANTEAFF
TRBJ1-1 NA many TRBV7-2 TGTGCCAGCGTCCCGGGCGGATCGAACACTGAAGCTTTCTTT CASVPGGSNTEAFF
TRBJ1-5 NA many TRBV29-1 TGCAGCGTTGCTTTTGGACCCTGGGAGCCCCAGCATTTT CSVAFGPWEPQHF
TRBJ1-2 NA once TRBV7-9 TGTGCCAGCAGCTTCGGGGCCCGAGGCTACACCTTC CASSFGARGYTF
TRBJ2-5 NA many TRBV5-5 TGTGTCAGCAGCTTGGCCAGAGTTACCCAAGAGACCCAGTACTTC CVSSLARVTQETQYF
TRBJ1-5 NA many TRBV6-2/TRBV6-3 TGTGCCAGCCTTCGAAGTGGACACGGCAATCAGCCCCAGCATTTT CASLRSGHGNQPQHF
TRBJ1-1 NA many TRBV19 TGTGCCAGTAGTTTTATGACAGGAGAAGCTTTCTTT CASSFMTGEAFF
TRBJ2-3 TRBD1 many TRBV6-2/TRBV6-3 TGTGCCAGCAGTTACTCGATCTTGTCAGGGGGACCCACAGATACGCAGTATTTT CASSYSILSGGPTDTQYF
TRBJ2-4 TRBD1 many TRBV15 TGTGCCACCAGCCTCTCGGACAGGGATGAAAACATTCAGTACTTC CATSLSDRDENIQYF
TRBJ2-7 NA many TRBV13 TGTGCCAGCAGCACCAGCAGGGCTAGCGACGAGCAGTACTTC CASSTSRASDEQYF
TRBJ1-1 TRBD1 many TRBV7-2 TGTGCCAGCAGCAATCGCCAACAGGGGAGGGCTTTCTTT CASSNRQQGRAFF
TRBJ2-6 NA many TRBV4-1 TGCGCCAGCAGCCAAGACAGGAACTCTGGGGCCAACGTCCTGACTTTC CASSQDRNSGANVLTF
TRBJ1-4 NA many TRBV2 TGTGCCAGCAGTGATCGGGACAAGCTGTTTTTT CASSDRDKLFF
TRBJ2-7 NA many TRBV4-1 TGCGCCAGCAGCCCGGCAGGGCAACGGACTCGATACGAGCAGTACTTC CASSPAGQRTRYEQYF
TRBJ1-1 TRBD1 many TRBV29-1 TGCAGCGTTGGGGGGACAGTGAACACTGAAGCTTTCTTT CSVGGTVNTEAFF
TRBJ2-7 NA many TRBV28 TGTGCCAGCAGTTCAAGACGGTCGAAGTCCTACGAGCAGTACTTC CASSSRRSKSYEQYF
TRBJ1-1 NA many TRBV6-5 TGTGCCAGCAGTTACGTTGGGGGATTCTCCACTGAAGCTTTCTTT CASSYVGGFSTEAFF
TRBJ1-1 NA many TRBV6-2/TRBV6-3 TGTGCCAGCAGGAGGCCAGAAAACACTGAAGCTTTCTTT CASRRPENTEAFF
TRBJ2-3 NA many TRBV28 TGTGCCAGCAGTTTAAGCCCCCGGGACTCCACAGATACGCAGTATTTT CASSLSPRDSTDTQYF
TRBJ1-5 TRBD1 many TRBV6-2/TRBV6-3 TGTGCCAGCACGATGGACAGGGCCCAATATAGCAATCAGCCCCAGCATTTT CASTMDRAQYSNQPQHF
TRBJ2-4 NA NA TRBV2 TGTGCCAGCGACCTAGCCAAAAACATTCAGTACTTC CASDLAKNIQYF
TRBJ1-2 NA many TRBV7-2 TGTGCCAGCAGCTATTCCGGGACGGCCGATAACTATGGCTACACCTTC CASSYSGTADNYGYTF